One sample yielded the 29 T cell receptor beta chains listed below, sequenced in a study of cytomegalovirus exposure and HLA in healthy donors. The PCR used 60 Vbeta and 13 Jbeta primers. Sequencing was performed with immunoSEQ multiplex PCR; in TCRdb, only in-frame clones are kept and a portion is missing. The sample has around 100,000 clones; approximately 73% are singletons. Sequencing was carried out using PBMCs. These receptors originate from a woman aged 45-59 years in good health and CMV-seropositive.

V usage is TRBV6-1 and J usage is TRBJ1-1, with TRBD1 as a possible D gene (6 bases). With 6 bases removed from V and 1 base from J, the gap between germline ends came to 12 bases. The germline gives CDR1 MNHNS, CDR2 SASEGT. The CDR3 extends over 14 amino acids. The CDR3 protein is CASSLGQTNTEAFF. The DNA for the CDR3 is TGTGCCAGCAGCCTTGGACAGACGAACACTGAAGCTTTCTTT.

This clone was counted a few times. This chain links TRBV6-5 with TRBJ2-1; TRBD2 matches at 7 bases. The V and J ends lost 3 bases and 9 bases, in that order; junction bases with no gene match: 11. This CDR3 region has 15 residues. The germline gives CDR1 MNHEY, CDR2 SVGAGI. The CDR3 nucleotides read TGTGCCAGCAGTTATACTAGCGCCGCTTCCGTTGAGCAGTTCTTC. It codes for CASSYTSAASVEQFF.

V usage is TRBV11-2 and J usage is TRBJ2-3; 12 bases are a match to TRBD2. The CDR3 spans 18 residues. Germline V lookup: CDR1 SGHAT, CDR2 FQNNGV. V dropped 1 base and J dropped 6; count of bases not matched to a gene: 11. The CDR3 bases are TGTGCCAGCAGCTTAGTGGCTAGCGGGGGGGCCCCTTCCGATACGCAGTATTTT. As protein: CASSLVASGGAPSDTQYF.

The chain links TRBV7-8 to TRBJ2-6; 7 nucleotides align to TRBD2. The CDR3 has 16 amino acids. In germline, CDR1 is SGHVS, CDR2 FQNEAQ. V was clipped by 2 bases and J by 2 bases; unmatched bases: 3. The CDR3 DNA follows: TGTGCCAGCAGCTTATCCCGGGGGGCTGGGGCCAACGTCCTGACTTTC. Translated: CASSLSRGAGANVLTF. Full variable domain (rest looked up from reference TRBV7-8 and TRBJ2-6): GAGVSQSPRYKVAKRGQDVALRCDPISGHVSLFWYQQALGQGPEFLTYFQNEAQLDKSGLPSDRFFAERPEGSVSTLKIQRTQQEDSAVYLCASSLSRGAGANVLTFGAGSRLTVL.

This chain links TRBV4-1 with TRBJ1-2; D not certain. Germline V gene lookup returns CDR1 MGHRA and CDR2 YSYEKL. V lost 2 bases and J 5 bases, leaving 15 bases between the germline ends. This CDR3 is built from 15 residues. The CDR3 loop is CASSQTDTSGYGYTF. The DNA of the CDR3 is TGCGCCAGCAGCCAAACCGACACATCTGGGTATGGCTACACCTTC.

The chain carries TRBV7-8 and TRBJ2-5, with TRBD2 identical over 12 bases. Trimming removed 5 bases from V and 0 bases from J; junction bases left unmatched: 4. CDR1 and CDR2 from the germline V gene are SGHVS and FQNEAQ. CDR3 length: 16 residues. The CDR3 DNA reads TGTGCCAGCAGCCAGCGACTAGCGGGGGACCAAGAGACCCAGTACTTC. This translates into CASSQRLAGDQETQYF.

The rearrangement links TRBV30 to TRBJ1-2, with TRBD1 identical over 7 bases. Trimming cost V 8 bases and J 10 bases; bases outside gene matches: 7. This CDR3 is 10 amino acids long. Germline lookup yields CDR1 GTSNPN and CDR2 SVGIG (reference sequence). DNA of the CDR3: TGTGCCGGAGGGGGCCTAGTCTACACCTTC. Residues: CAGGGLVYTF.

A few counts support this clone. V and J are TRBV25-1 and TRBJ2-1; 11 bases match TRBD1. The CDR3 spans 14 residues. Germline CDR1 is MGHDK and CDR2 is SYGVNS. J lost 6 bases, V lost 8 bases, and 6 bases had no gene match. CDR3 nucleotides: TGTGCCAGCGGAGGACAGGGGGCCTTCAATGAGCAGTTCTTC. It specifies CASGGQGAFNEQFF. Full variable domain (missing parts from reference TRBV25-1 and TRBJ2-1): EADIYQTPRYLVIGTGKKITLECSQTMGHDKMYWYQQDPGMELHLIHYSYGVNSTEKGDLSSESTVSRIRTEHFPLTLESARPSHTSQYLCASGGQGAFNEQFFGPGTRLTVL.

The genes are TRBV19 and TRBJ1-1; D is possibly TRBD1 (5 bases). V lost 5 bases, J lost 1 base, and 14 bases lay in between. There are 15 residues in the CDR3. Germline-derived CDR1 and CDR2 are LNHDA and SQIVND (reference sequence). This CDR3 reads CASSSGRGENTEAFF. The CDR3 DNA sequence: TGTGCCAGTAGTTCCGGACGGGGGGAGAACACTGAAGCTTTCTTT.

V gene TRBV30 combines with J gene TRBJ2-1, with 7 bases lining up with TRBD2. Germline lookup yields CDR1 GTSNPN and CDR2 SVGIG (reference sequence). Trimming removed 2 bases from V and 4 bases from J; junction bases left unmatched: 8. The CDR3 loop spans 15 amino acids. CDR3 bases: TGTGCCTGGAGTCGGGCTAGCGGACCTTACAATGAGCAGTTCTTC. Its protein product is CAWSRASGPYNEQFF.

This clone appeared a few times. The chain is built from TRBV10-2 and TRBJ2-5; TRBD2 aligns across 11 bases. This CDR3 spans 14 amino acids. V gave up 6 bases and J gave up 2 bases; unmatched junction bases: 2. CDR1 and CDR2 (germline): WSHSY, SAAADI. Here the CDR3 reads CASSVAGGQETQYF. CDR3 sequence (DNA): TGCGCCAGCAGCGTAGCGGGAGGGCAAGAGACCCAGTACTTC.

This clone is a singleton in its sample. V and J are TRBV9 and TRBJ2-1, with D maybe TRBD1 (5 bases). V was pared by 4 bases and J by 7 bases, with 9 bases between. The CDR3 covers 12 residues. Per germline, CDR1 SGDLS and CDR2 YYNGEE. The DNA for the CDR3 is TGTGCCAGCAGCACCCAGGGAAATGAGCAGTTCTTC. It is translated as CASSTQGNEQFF. Together with reference TRBV9 and TRBJ2-1, the CDR3 gives the full variable domain: DSGVTQTPKHLITATGQRVTLRCSPRSGDLSVYWYQQSLDQGLQFLIQYYNGEERAKGNILERFSAQQFPDLHSELNLSSLELGDSALYFCASSTQGNEQFFGPGTRLTVL.

The rearrangement uses TRBV29-1 and TRBJ2-7, with 12 bases that match TRBD2. This CDR3 contains 14 residues. Germline assignment: CDR1 SQVTM and CDR2 ANQGSEA. Trimming took 4 bases from V and 4 from J; bases not matched to a gene: 5. The CDR3 loop is CSVALAGGPYEQYF. The CDR3 DNA sequence: TGCAGCGTTGCCCTAGCGGGAGGGCCGTACGAGCAGTACTTC.

The chain recombines TRBV5-6 with TRBJ2-7; D gene ambiguous. Germline CDR1 is SGHDT and CDR2 is YYEEEE. The CDR3 totals 12 residues. With 3 bases removed from V and 3 bases from J, the gap between germline ends came to 7 bases. The CDR3 DNA is TGTGCCAGCAGCTCGGTCAACTACGAGCAGTACTTC. The encoded protein is CASSSVNYEQYF.

This chain connects TRBV11-3 to TRBJ2-3; D is possibly TRBD2 (5 bases). The CDR3 spans 14 residues. The germline V and J ends were trimmed by 0 bases and 8 bases, with 12 bases remaining between them. Germline values: CDR1 SGHNT, CDR2 YENEEA. The CDR3: CASSLDNSGITQYF. The CDR3 nucleotides are TGTGCCAGCAGCTTAGACAATTCGGGAATTACGCAGTATTTT.

The chain links TRBV14 to TRBJ2-3; TRBD2 is a possible D gene (5 bases). This CDR3 has 13 amino acids. Trimming removed 2 bases from V and 4 bases from J, with 7 bases in between. The V gene's germline CDR1 is SGHDN and CDR2 FVKESK. CDR3 protein: CASSQQLADTQYF. DNA for the CDR3: TGTGCCAGCAGCCAACAACTAGCAGATACGCAGTATTTT.

This sequence joins TRBV27 and TRBJ2-5; 7 nucleotides line up with TRBD1. In germline, CDR1 is MNHEY, CDR2 SMNVEV (reference sequence). The CDR3 extends over 16 amino acids. Trimming removed 5 bases from V and 4 bases from J; junction bases left unmatched: 13. CDR3 sequence reads: CASSPKTGLEGETQYF. CDR3 nucleotides: TGTGCCAGCAGTCCGAAGACAGGGCTGGAAGGAGAGACCCAGTACTTC.

The J gene is TRBJ1-5, the V gene TRBV2; no clear D. Trimming stripped 7 bases from V and 2 bases from J, with 6 bases between. Germline V gene sequence: CDR1 SNHLY, CDR2 FYNNEI. This CDR3 contains 12 residues. CDR3 nucleotide sequence: TGTGCCAGCACTAACGGCAATCAGCCCCAGCATTTT. It is translated as CASTNGNQPQHF.

This chain uses TRBV5-1 with TRBJ1-2; no clear D gene. Deletions cut 2 bases from V and 0 bases from J, with 11 bases between. This CDR3 comprises 15 residues. Germline V gene data show CDR1 as SGHRS and CDR2 as YFSETQ. This CDR3 is CASSLSSGTNYGYTF. CDR3 coding DNA: TGCGCCAGCAGCTTATCGAGTGGTACTAACTATGGCTACACCTTC. Based on the CDR3 plus reference TRBV5-1 and TRBJ1-2, the full variable domain is KAGVTQTPRYLIKTRGQQVTLSCSPISGHRSVSWYQQTPGQGLQFLFEYFSETQRNKGNFPGRFSGRQFSNSRSEMNVSTLELGDSALYLCASSLSSGTNYGYTFGSGTRLTVV.

The chain joins TRBV9 to TRBJ2-7; 8 nucleotides match TRBD2. With 0 bases clipped from V and 4 bases from J, the junction kept 6 bases outside the gene matches. Germline-derived CDR1 and CDR2 are SGDLS and YYNGEE. The CDR3 is 15 residues long. The CDR3 reads CASSVGSGGPYEQYF. Written as DNA, the CDR3 is TGTGCCAGCAGCGTAGGGTCGGGGGGGCCGTACGAGCAGTACTTC.

This chain connects TRBV6-6 to TRBJ1-4; the D gene is possibly TRBD1 (5 bases). Germline V gene lookup returns CDR1 MNHNY and CDR2 SVGAGI (reference sequence). This CDR3 contains 13 residues. The germline V and J ends were trimmed by 6 bases and 2 bases, with 7 bases remaining between them. Here the CDR3 reads CASRDTTNEKLFF. CDR3 DNA: TGTGCCAGCAGGGACACCACTAATGAAAAACTGTTTTTT.

The rearrangement links TRBV18 to TRBJ1-1; 8 bases agree with TRBD1. Per germline, CDR1 KGHSH and CDR2 LQKENI. The CDR3 length is 13 residues. V lost 0 bases to trimming and J lost 11 bases; unmatched junction nucleotides: 5. DNA of the CDR3: TGTGCCAGCTCACCACCGCCTCAGGGGGCCGCTTTCTTT. Translated, it gives CASSPPPQGAAFF.

The sample holds a few counts of this clone. J is TRBJ2-3 and V is TRBV5-5, with 10 nucleotides matching TRBD2. CDR1 and CDR2 from the germline V gene are SGHKS and YYEKEE (reference sequence). The V and J ends lost 2 bases and 3 bases, in that order; junction bases with no gene match: 0. This CDR3 contains 14 residues. The CDR3 sequence is CASSLLAGTDTQYF. As DNA, the CDR3 is TGTGCCAGCAGCTTACTAGCGGGAACAGATACGCAGTATTTT.

The V call is TRBV13, the J call TRBJ1-1; 10 bases are a match to TRBD1. CDR1 is PRHDT, CDR2 FYEKMQ, per germline (reference sequence). J lost 0 bases, V lost 3 bases, and 10 bases had no gene match. This CDR3 spans 18 amino acids. As DNA, the CDR3 is TGTGCCAGCAGCTTGCTGGGGGACAGGGGACTCATGAACACTGAAGCTTTCTTT. Protein sequence: CASSLLGDRGLMNTEAFF. Full variable domain (rest looked up from reference TRBV13 and TRBJ1-1): AAGVIQSPRHLIKEKRETATLKCYPIPRHDTVYWYQQGPGQDPQFLISFYEKMQSDKGSIPDRFSAQQFSDYHSELNMSSLELGDSALYFCASSLLGDRGLMNTEAFFGQGTRLTVV.

J is TRBJ2-1 and V is TRBV15; TRBD2 matches at 9 bases. Germline CDR1 and CDR2: LNHNV and YYDKDF (reference sequence). With V trimmed by 1 base and J by 10 bases, 11 bases remained unmatched. The CDR3 extends over 16 amino acids. The CDR3 region is CATSRGVAGVRGEQFF. The DNA of the CDR3 is TGTGCCACCAGCAGAGGAGTAGCGGGAGTGCGTGGGGAGCAGTTCTTC.

This clone was seen once. The chain combines TRBV11-2 with TRBJ2-1, with a possible D match to TRBD1 (5 bases). V was shortened by 11 bases and J by 6 bases, with 20 bases between the two germline ends. This CDR3 has 14 amino acids. Germline V gene data show CDR1 as SGHAT and CDR2 as FQNNGV. In DNA form, the CDR3 reads TGTGCCGGGGCGTTTATGTCTGGGTCCAATGAGCAGTTCTTC. This translates into CAGAFMSGSNEQFF.

The genes are TRBV9 and TRBJ2-7; TRBD2 aligns across 12 bases. With 3 bases clipped from V and 3 bases from J, the junction kept 1 base outside the gene matches. From germline, CDR1 is SGDLS and CDR2 YYNGEE. The CDR3 has 14 residues. CDR3: CASSATSGSYEQYF. The CDR3 bases are TGTGCCAGCAGCGCGACTAGCGGGAGCTACGAGCAGTACTTC.

The gene calls are TRBV7-9 and TRBJ2-7; the match to TRBD2 covers 11 bases. The CDR3 totals 15 residues. V was pared by 7 bases and J by 5 bases, with 10 bases of the junction left unmatched. Germline V gives CDR1 SEHNR, CDR2 FQNEAQ (reference sequence). DNA of the CDR3: TGTGCCAGCATCGACACCGGGACTAGCGGCAACGAGCAGTACTTC. Translated: CASIDTGTSGNEQYF.

For the CDR3, the DNA is TGCGCCAGCAGCTTGATGGGTTCAGGGTTTGAAGCTTTCTTT. Protein product: CASSLMGSGFEAFF. The V and J genes are TRBV5-1 and TRBJ1-1; D is perhaps TRBD1 (5 bases). Per the germline V gene, CDR1 is SGHRS and CDR2 is YFSETQ. V was shortened by 1 base and J by 7 bases, with 14 bases between the two germline ends. The CDR3 is 14 amino acids.